This T cell receptor (beta chain) was profiled in a study of somatic mutations in cytotoxic T cells in rheumatoid arthritis. Study context: Nearly 100% purity was obtained when some V beta antibody-stained T-cell populations were flow-sorted; these included V beta1+ cells sequenced for TCRB.

There are a few counts of this clone. Its antigen is unidentified. In the source study's methods: Patient CD8+ clones above 1% seldom matched published virus-specific TCRB sequences. Repertoires were generated with immunoSEQ multiplex PCR, while TCRdb's copy carries only in-frame clones and drops some. V and J calls and clone size are those listed in that table; D and trimming were worked out from the DNA. The table lists thousands of clones, 70% to 80% of them singletons. This CDR3 contains 15 residues. Per the germline V gene, CDR1 is MNHNS and CDR2 is SASEGT. Unmatched junction bases numbered 7, after V lost 3 bases and J lost 4 bases. Study-level results: No antigen targets were known for the expanded CD8+ clones. CD8+ clonality rose with age in rheumatoid arthritis patients, not healthy controls.

This receptor was obtained from an adult with rheumatoid arthritis. This chain joins TRBV6-1 and TRBJ2-7; 9 nucleotides align to TRBD2. The sequenced sample consisted of CD8+ T cells sorted from blood. CDR3 sequence (DNA): TGTGCCAGCAGTGACGGTAGCGGGAGCTTTTACGAGCAGTACTTC. Amino acid sequence: CASSDGSGSFYEQYF.